Presented here are 17 T cell receptor beta chains from one specimen sequenced in a study of T cell changes during pregnancy in multiple sclerosis. Profiling relied on immunoSEQ multiplex PCR, and the TCRdb table lists in-frame clones only, not all of them. The sample has 40,000 to 50,000 clones, 85% to 95% seen once. The material was CD8+ T cells from peripheral blood mononuclear cells, obtained after pregnancy. These receptors all come from a female donor with multiple sclerosis, enrolled in a pregnancy study.

This rearrangement joins TRBV29-1 to TRBJ2-7; TRBD2 might be the D (6 bases). Germline lookup yields CDR1 SQVTM and CDR2 ANQGSEA. V gave up 0 bases and J gave up 4 bases, with 19 bases separating them. CDR3 length: 16 residues. This CDR3 reads CSVEDRARYGGYEQYF. In DNA form, the CDR3 reads TGCAGCGTTGAAGATCGAGCGCGGTACGGAGGGTACGAGCAGTACTTC.

The V call is TRBV20-1, the J call TRBJ1-1, with 8 nucleotides matching TRBD1. Germline CDR1 is DFQATT and CDR2 is SNEGSKA (reference sequence). Trimming removed 7 bases from V and 7 bases from J; junction bases left unmatched: 5. The length of the CDR3 is 11 residues. The DNA of the CDR3 is TGCAGTGGCTCAGGGGGCGGTGAAGCTTTCTTT. This sequence encodes CSGSGGGEAFF.

The J gene is TRBJ2-7, the V gene TRBV19; TRBD2 might be the D (5 bases). The germline CDR1 and CDR2 sequences are LNHDA and SQIVND (reference sequence). The V and J ends lost 5 bases and 7 bases respectively, with 15 bases between them. This CDR3 has 13 residues. In DNA form, the CDR3 reads TGTGCCAGTAGTTCGCGAAGTAGCGTGGAGCAGTACTTC. Amino acid sequence: CASSSRSSVEQYF.

V usage is TRBV27 and J usage is TRBJ2-5; tentatively, D is TRBD2 (6 bases). The CDR3 is made up of 14 amino acids. Germline CDR1 reads MNHEY; CDR2 reads SMNVEV (reference sequence). With 0 bases removed from V and 2 bases from J, the gap between germline ends came to 7 bases. The CDR3 DNA is TGTGCCAGCAGTTTATCCGGGGGACAAGAGACCCAGTACTTC. This encodes CASSLSGGQETQYF.

The chain couples TRBV2 to TRBJ2-1; TRBD2 matches 8 bases. J lost 3 bases, V lost 6 bases, and 7 bases had no gene match. CDR1 is SNHLY, CDR2 FYNNEI, per germline. The CDR3 is 15 residues long. This chain's CDR3 is CASRSGGGDYNEQFF. Written as DNA, the CDR3 is TGTGCCAGCAGGAGCGGGGGTGGTGACTACAATGAGCAGTTCTTC.

This clone was picked up one time. V gene TRBV13 combines with J gene TRBJ2-3; TRBD1 matches 9 bases. V shed 1 base, J shed 3 bases, and the junction held 5 bases outside the gene matches. The CDR3 is made up of 16 amino acids. Germline V gene sequence: CDR1 PRHDT, CDR2 FYEKMQ (reference sequence). CDR3 DNA sequence: TGTGCCAGCAGCTTAGCTGGACAGGGGATTACAGATACGCAGTATTTT. Translation gives CASSLAGQGITDTQYF.

This chain connects TRBV7-8 to TRBJ2-1; 10 positions match TRBD1. The CDR3 is made up of 15 amino acids. The V and J ends lost 3 bases and 4 bases, in that order; junction bases with no gene match: 3. CDR1 and CDR2 from the germline V gene are SGHVS and FQNEAQ. The CDR3, as DNA: TGTGCCAGCAGCTTCTGGGACAGGGGATACAATGAGCAGTTCTTC. Its protein product is CASSFWDRGYNEQFF. The variable domain in full, with the rest retrieved from reference TRBV7-8 and TRBJ2-1, is GAGVSQSPRYKVAKRGQDVALRCDPISGHVSLFWYQQALGQGPEFLTYFQNEAQLDKSGLPSDRFFAERPEGSVSTLKIQRTQQEDSAVYLCASSFWDRGYNEQFFGPGTRLTVL.

This clone occurred once. The chain couples TRBV6-5 to TRBJ2-1; D possibly corresponds to TRBD1 (5 bases). The CDR3 totals 15 residues. Germline V gene data show CDR1 as MNHEY and CDR2 as SVGAGI. Trimming stripped 6 bases from V and 1 base from J, with 13 bases between. The DNA for the CDR3 is TGTGCCAGCAGGTGGGGCCAATTATCCTACAATGAGCAGTTCTTC. Protein: CASRWGQLSYNEQFF.

The chain is built from TRBV7-8 and TRBJ2-2; TRBD2 is a possible D gene (6 bases). The CDR3 consists of 14 residues. The ends were cut back, 5 bases at V and 4 bases at J, with 11 bases in the middle. CDR1 and CDR2 from the germline V gene are SGHVS and FQNEAQ. CDR3 in amino acids: CASSPLTSTGELFF. CDR3 nucleotide sequence: TGTGCCAGCAGCCCGCTGACTAGCACCGGGGAGCTGTTTTTT. Full variable domain (missing parts from reference TRBV7-8 and TRBJ2-2): GAGVSQSPRYKVAKRGQDVALRCDPISGHVSLFWYQQALGQGPEFLTYFQNEAQLDKSGLPSDRFFAERPEGSVSTLKIQRTQQEDSAVYLCASSPLTSTGELFFGEGSRLTVL.

As DNA, the CDR3 is TGTGCCAGCAGCTTAGTGCCGGGACAGGGGCTGAACAATGAGCAGTTCTTC. As protein: CASSLVPGQGLNNEQFF. The chain joins TRBV11-2 to TRBJ2-1, with 10 bases that match TRBD1. The V gene end was trimmed by 1 base and the J gene end by 5 bases; junction bases not matched to a gene: 8. The CDR3 length is 17 residues. Per germline, CDR1 SGHAT and CDR2 FQNNGV.

The J gene is TRBJ2-1, the V gene TRBV5-1, with D uncertain. The V gene lost 0 bases and the J gene lost 0 bases, with 7 bases spanning the gap. The CDR3 has 15 residues. Per the germline V gene, CDR1 is SGHRS and CDR2 is YFSETQ. The CDR3 loop is CASSLAMSSYNEQFF. CDR3 DNA: TGCGCCAGCAGCTTGGCGATGAGCTCCTACAATGAGCAGTTCTTC.

The V and J genes are TRBV9 and TRBJ2-2; D perhaps matches TRBD1 (5 bases). Germline V CDR1 and CDR2: SGDLS, YYNGEE. Trimming stripped 3 bases from V and 6 bases from J, with 6 bases between. The CDR3 is made up of 12 amino acids. CDR3: CASSEGSGELFF. The CDR3 coding sequence is TGTGCCAGCAGCGAGGGGTCCGGGGAGCTGTTTTTT.

The chain employs TRBV7-9 and TRBJ2-7; weak D call: TRBD1 (6 bases). Germline lookup yields CDR1 SEHNR and CDR2 FQNEAQ (reference sequence). The CDR3 is made up of 13 amino acids. V lost 8 bases to trimming and J lost 7 bases, with 18 bases between them. The CDR3 DNA sequence: TGTGCCAGCGACTTGCCGGGACAACGAGAGCAGTACTTC. Amino acids: CASDLPGQREQYF.

The V call is TRBV2, the J call TRBJ2-4; TRBD1 is a possible D gene (5 bases). In germline, CDR1 is SNHLY, CDR2 FYNNEI. V dropped 3 bases and J dropped 2 bases, with 8 bases sitting between them. The CDR3 length is 14 residues. This CDR3 reads CASSDTGPKNIQYF. The CDR3 nucleotides read TGTGCCAGCAGTGATACAGGTCCCAAAAACATTCAGTACTTC.

The chain recombines TRBV11-2 with TRBJ1-2; no clear D. In germline, CDR1 is SGHAT, CDR2 FQNNGV. Trimming shortened V by 3 bases and J by 1 base, and 12 bases separated the two germline ends. The CDR3 totals 15 residues. CDR3 protein: CASSFIGHNNYGYTF. The CDR3 DNA reads as TGTGCCAGCAGCTTTATTGGTCACAATAACTATGGCTACACCTTC.

This sequence joins TRBV27 and TRBJ1-5; D perhaps matches TRBD1 (6 bases). Germline values: CDR1 MNHEY, CDR2 SMNVEV (reference sequence). V was cut by 6 bases and J by 7 bases, with 16 bases left in between. The CDR3 length is 14 residues. In DNA form, the CDR3 reads TGTGCCAGCAGCAGGGGCGGGGGATCGCAGCCCCAGCATTTT. Its translation is CASSRGGGSQPQHF.

As concerns this clone: This clone may be a read error of a much larger clone one base away. The chain has TRBV6-1 and TRBJ2-7; 9 bases fit TRBD1. The germline V gene encodes CDR1 MNHNS and CDR2 SASEGT. The CDR3 is 15 amino acids. CDR3 amino acids: CAGSLDGTGSYEQYF. The CDR3 nucleotides are TGTGCCGGCAGCCTAGACGGGACAGGGTCTTACGAGCAGTACTTC.